The TCR beta chain described here comes from a study of shared clonotypes between healthy human individuals. The repertoire was sequenced with immunoSEQ multiplex PCR; TCRdb's copy has only in-frame clones and lacks some. The data show about 980,000 clones, over 60% seen once. This TCR came from a man aged 18 to 30 in good health. Sequencing used memory CD4+ T cells sorted from blood. Described subset: CD45RA-negative fraction.

CDR3 coding DNA: TGTGCCACCAGCAGGGATCCGGGACTTTCCACAGATACGCAGTATTTT. It specifies CATSRDPGLSTDTQYF. The gene calls are TRBV15 and TRBJ2-3, with D perhaps TRBD2 (6 bases). CDR1 and CDR2 (germline): LNHNV, YYDKDF (reference sequence). V was trimmed by 3 bases and J by 2 bases, leaving 15 bases between them. There are 16 residues in the CDR3. Using reference TRBV15 and TRBJ2-3 for the parts outside the CDR3, the full variable domain is DAMVIQNPRYQVTQFGKPVTLSCSQTLNHNVMYWYQQKSSQAPKLLFHYYDKDFNNEADTPDNFQSRRPNTSFCFLDIRSPGLGDTAMYLCATSRDPGLSTDTQYFGPGTRLTVL.